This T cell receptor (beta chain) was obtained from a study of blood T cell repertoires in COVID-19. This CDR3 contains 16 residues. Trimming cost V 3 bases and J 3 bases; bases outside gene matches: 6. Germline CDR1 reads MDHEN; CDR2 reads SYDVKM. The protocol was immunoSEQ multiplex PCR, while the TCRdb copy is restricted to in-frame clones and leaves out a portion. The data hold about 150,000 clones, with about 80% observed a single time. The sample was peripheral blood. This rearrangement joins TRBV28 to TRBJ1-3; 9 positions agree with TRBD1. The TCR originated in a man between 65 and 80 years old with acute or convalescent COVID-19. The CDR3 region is CASSLSQGAYGNTIYF. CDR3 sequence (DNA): TGTGCCAGCAGTTTGTCACAGGGGGCATATGGAAACACCATATATTTT.